This TCR beta chain stems from a study of blood T cells in healthy people across ages. Study-wide findings and caveats: Per-million-T-cell TCR beta diversity fell roughly linearly with age. The diversity estimates, figures obtained from one million T cells, were considered underestimates.

The CDR3 is 18 amino acids. Trimming took 5 bases from V and 4 from J; bases not matched to a gene: 17. CDR1 and CDR2 from the germline V gene are SGHTA and FQGNSA. This clonotype has only a few counts. Its antigen is not known. Each donor gave around 9.6 milliliters of peripheral blood. Using a J-beta primer mix together with a sample-barcoded 5' primer, a second PCR was run for about 7 to 12 cycles. All samples gave at least 2.5 million CDR3-containing paired-end reads. Each CDR3 protein gets one entry after TCRdb re-called the 5' RACE reads with MiXCR. The sample contains 1.5 million to 2 million distinct CDR3 sequences, 30% to 40% of which appear only once.

This clonotype was obtained from a human donor in good health. V usage is TRBV7-2 and J usage is TRBJ2-3; TRBD2 matches at 8 bases. The sequenced sample consisted of blood. The CDR3 DNA sequence: TGTGCCAGCAGCCATAGCGGGAACCCCCCCACGGGGGCAGATACGCAGTATTTT. Amino acids: CASSHSGNPPTGADTQYF.